The source of this T cell receptor (beta chain) is a study of T-cell reconstitution after alpha-beta-depleted transplantation in children. On this clonotype: What it binds is not known.

A library of TCRbeta sequences, prepared with unique molecular identifiers, was generated. MiXCR, run by TCRdb on the PCR reads, gives a single entry per CDR3 protein. The data hold some 600,000 distinct CDR3 sequences, with over 10% observed a single time. Study-level points and caveats: About two months after transplant, alpha-beta T cells reportedly came from several hundred expanded graft clones. After one year, T-cell counts and TCRbeta diversity mostly came from new T cells.

The receptor's source is a male patient between 5 and 17 years old who had a stem cell transplant for acute myeloid leukemia, so the T cells may come from the graft donor. Sequencing was performed on PBMCs, mostly from graft donor cells, taken 360 days after TCRalphabeta/CD19-depleted stem cell transplant.

The CDR3 loop reads CSARGSATSYEQYF. The CDR3 DNA is TGCAGTGCTAGGGGTAGCGCTACCTCCTACGAGCAGTACTTC. V and J are TRBV20-1 and TRBJ2-7; tentatively, D is TRBD2 (5 bases). The CDR3 extends over 14 amino acids. Germline CDR1 and CDR2: DFQATT and SNEGSKA (reference sequence). Trimming took 3 bases from V and 0 from J, leaving 12 bases between them.